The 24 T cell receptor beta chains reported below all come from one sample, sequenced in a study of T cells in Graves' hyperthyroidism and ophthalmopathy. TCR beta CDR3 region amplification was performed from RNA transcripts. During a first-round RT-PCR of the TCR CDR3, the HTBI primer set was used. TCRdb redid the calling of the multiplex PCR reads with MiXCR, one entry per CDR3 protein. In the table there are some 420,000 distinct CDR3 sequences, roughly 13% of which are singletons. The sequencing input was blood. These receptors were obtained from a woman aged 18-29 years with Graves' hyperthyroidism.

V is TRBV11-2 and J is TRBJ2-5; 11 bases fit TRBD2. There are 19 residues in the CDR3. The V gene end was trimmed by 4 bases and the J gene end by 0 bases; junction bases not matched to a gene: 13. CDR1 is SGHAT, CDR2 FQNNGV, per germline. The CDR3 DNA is TGTGCCAGCAGCTCCCCGGGACTAGCGGTTGATGTGTACCAAGAGACCCAGTACTTC. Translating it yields CASSSPGLAVDVYQETQYF.

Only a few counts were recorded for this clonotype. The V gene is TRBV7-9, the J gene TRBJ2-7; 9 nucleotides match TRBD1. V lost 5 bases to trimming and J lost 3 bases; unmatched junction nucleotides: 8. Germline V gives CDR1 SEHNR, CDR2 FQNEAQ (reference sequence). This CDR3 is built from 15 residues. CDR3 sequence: CASSRDRELVYEQYF. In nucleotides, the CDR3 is TGTGCCAGCAGCCGGGACAGGGAACTCGTCTACGAGCAGTACTTC.

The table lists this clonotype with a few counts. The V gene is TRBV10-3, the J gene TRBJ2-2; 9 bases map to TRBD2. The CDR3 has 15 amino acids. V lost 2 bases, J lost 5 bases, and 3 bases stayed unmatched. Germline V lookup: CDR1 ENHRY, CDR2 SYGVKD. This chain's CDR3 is CAISEPSGNTGELFF. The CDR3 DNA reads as TGTGCCATCAGTGAGCCTAGCGGGAATACCGGGGAGCTGTTTTTT.

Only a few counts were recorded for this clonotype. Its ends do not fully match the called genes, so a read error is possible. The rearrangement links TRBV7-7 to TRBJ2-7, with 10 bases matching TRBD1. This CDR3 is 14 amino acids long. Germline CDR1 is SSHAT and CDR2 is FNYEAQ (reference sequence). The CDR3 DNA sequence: TGTGCTAGCAGCACGGGGACAGGGGACGGCGAGCAGTACTTC. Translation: CASSTGTGDGEQYF.

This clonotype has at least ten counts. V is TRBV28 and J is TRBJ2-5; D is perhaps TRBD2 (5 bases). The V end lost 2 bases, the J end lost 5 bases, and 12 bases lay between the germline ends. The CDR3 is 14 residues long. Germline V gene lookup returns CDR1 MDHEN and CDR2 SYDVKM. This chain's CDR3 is CASSLEGLRETQYF. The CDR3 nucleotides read TGTGCCAGCAGTTTAGAGGGATTGAGGGAGACCCAGTACTTC.

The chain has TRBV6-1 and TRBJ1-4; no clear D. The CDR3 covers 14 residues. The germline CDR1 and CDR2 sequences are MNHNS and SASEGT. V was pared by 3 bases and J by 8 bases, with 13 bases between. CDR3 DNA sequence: TGTGCCAGCAGTGACGGGCTCTTGACGGAAAAACTGTTTTTT. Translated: CASSDGLLTEKLFF.

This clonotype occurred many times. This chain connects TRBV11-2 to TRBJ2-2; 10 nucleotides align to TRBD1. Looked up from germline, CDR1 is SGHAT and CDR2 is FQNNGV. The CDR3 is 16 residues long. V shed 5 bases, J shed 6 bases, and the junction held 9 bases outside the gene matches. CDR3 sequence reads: CASSPLTGGLAGELFF. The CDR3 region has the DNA TGTGCCAGCAGCCCTCTGACAGGGGGCTTAGCCGGGGAGCTGTTTTTT.

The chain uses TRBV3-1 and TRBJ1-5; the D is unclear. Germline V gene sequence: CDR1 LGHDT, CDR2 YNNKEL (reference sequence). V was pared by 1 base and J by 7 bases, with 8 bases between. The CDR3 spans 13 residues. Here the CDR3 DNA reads TGTGCCAGCAGCCAAGTTGAGGGACAGCCCCAGCATTTT. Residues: CASSQVEGQPQHF.

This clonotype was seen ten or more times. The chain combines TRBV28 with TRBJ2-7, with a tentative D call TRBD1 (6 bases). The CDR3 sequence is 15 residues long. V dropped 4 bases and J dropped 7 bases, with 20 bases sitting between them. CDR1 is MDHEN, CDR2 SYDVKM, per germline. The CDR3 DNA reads TGTGCCAGCAGTTCCACAGGACAGTCGACTGGGGAGCAGTACTTC. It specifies CASSSTGQSTGEQYF.

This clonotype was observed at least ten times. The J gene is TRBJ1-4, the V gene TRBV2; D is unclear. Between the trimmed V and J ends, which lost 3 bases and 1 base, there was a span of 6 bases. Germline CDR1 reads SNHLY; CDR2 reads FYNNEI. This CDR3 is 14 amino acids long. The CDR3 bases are TGTGCCAGCAGTGACGGACTAACTAATGAAAAACTGTTTTTT. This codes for CASSDGLTNEKLFF.

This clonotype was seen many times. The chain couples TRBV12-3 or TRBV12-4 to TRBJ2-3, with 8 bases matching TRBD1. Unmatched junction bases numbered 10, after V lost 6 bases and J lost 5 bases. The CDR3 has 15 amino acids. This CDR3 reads CASRMSDRVEDTQYF. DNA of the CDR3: TGTGCCAGCAGGATGTCGGACAGGGTGGAAGATACGCAGTATTTT.

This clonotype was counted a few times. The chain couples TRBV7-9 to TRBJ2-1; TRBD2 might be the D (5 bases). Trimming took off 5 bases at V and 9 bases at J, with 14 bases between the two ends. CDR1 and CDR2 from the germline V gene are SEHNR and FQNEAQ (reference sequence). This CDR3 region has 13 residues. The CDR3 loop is CASSPPVEVEQFF. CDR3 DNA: TGTGCCAGCAGCCCTCCGGTGGAGGTTGAGCAGTTCTTC.

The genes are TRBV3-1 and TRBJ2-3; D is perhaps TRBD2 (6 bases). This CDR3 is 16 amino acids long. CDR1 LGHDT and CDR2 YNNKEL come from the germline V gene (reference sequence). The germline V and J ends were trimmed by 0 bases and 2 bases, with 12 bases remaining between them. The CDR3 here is CASSQEPGDDTDTQYF. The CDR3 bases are TGTGCCAGCAGCCAAGAACCGGGGGACGACACAGATACGCAGTATTTT.

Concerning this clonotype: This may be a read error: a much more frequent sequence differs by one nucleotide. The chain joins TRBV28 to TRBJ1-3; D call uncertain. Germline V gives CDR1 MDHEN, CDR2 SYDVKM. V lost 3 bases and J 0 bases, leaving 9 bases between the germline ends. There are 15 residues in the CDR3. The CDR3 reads CASSLRRHSGNTIYF. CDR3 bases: TGTGCCAGCAGTTTGAGACGGCACTCTGGAAACACCATATATTTT.

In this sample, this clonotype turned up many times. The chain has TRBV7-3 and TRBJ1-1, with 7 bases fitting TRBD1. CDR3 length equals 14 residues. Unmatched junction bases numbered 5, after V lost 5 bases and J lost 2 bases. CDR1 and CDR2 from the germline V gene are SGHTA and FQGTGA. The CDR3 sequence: CASSKTGYNTEAFF. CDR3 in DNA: TGTGCCAGCAGCAAGACAGGGTATAACACTGAAGCTTTCTTT.

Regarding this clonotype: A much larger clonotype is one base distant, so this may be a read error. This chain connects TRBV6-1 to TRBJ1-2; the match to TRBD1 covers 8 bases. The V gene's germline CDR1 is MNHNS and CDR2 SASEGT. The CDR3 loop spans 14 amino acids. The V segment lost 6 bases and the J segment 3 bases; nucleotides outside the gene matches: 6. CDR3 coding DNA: TGTGCCAGCAGAGTGGGACAGGTTTACTATGGCTACACCTTC. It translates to CASRVGQVYYGYTF.

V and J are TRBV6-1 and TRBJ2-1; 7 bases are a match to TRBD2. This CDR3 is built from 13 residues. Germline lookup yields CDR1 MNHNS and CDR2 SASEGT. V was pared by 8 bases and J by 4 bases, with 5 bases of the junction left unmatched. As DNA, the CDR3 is TGTGCCAGCGGGACGGGAGGTTACAATGAGCAGTTCTTC. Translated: CASGTGGYNEQFF.

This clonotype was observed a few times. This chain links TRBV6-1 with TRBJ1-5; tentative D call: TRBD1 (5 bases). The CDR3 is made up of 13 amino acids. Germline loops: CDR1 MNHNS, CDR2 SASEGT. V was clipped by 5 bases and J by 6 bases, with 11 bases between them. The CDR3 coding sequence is TGTGCCAGCAGTCCCAGGGAATTTCAGCCCCAGCATTTT. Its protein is CASSPREFQPQHF.

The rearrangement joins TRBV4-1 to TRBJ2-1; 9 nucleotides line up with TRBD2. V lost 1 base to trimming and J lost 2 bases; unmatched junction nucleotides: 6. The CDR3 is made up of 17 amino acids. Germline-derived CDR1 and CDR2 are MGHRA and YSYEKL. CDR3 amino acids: CASSQVVPSGTYNEQFF. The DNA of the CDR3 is TGCGCCAGCAGCCAAGTAGTGCCTAGCGGGACCTACAATGAGCAGTTCTTC.

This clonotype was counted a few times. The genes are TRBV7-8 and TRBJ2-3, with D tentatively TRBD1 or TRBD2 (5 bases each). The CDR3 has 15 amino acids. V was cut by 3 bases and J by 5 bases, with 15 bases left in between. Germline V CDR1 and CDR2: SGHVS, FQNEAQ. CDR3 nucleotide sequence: TGTGCCAGCAGCTTCATTCGTAGTGGGGGAGATACGCAGTATTTT. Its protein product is CASSFIRSGGDTQYF.

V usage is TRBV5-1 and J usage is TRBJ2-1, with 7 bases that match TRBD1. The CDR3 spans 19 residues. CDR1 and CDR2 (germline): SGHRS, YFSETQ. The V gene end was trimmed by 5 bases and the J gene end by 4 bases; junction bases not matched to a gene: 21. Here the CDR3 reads CASRVTSRSVDRPYNEQFF. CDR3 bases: TGCGCCAGCAGAGTCACCAGCAGGAGTGTGGACAGGCCTTACAATGAGCAGTTCTTC.

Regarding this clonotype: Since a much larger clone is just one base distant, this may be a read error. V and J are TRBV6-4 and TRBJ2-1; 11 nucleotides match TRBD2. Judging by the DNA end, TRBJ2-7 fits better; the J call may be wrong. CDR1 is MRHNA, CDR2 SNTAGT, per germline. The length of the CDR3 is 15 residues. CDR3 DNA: TGTGCCAGCAGTCAGACTAGCGGGACATACAATGAGCAGTACTTC. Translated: CASSQTSGTYNEQYF.

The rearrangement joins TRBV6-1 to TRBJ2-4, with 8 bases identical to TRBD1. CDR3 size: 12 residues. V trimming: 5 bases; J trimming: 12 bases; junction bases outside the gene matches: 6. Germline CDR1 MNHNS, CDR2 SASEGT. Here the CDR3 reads CASSIQGASQYF. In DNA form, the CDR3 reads TGTGCCAGCAGTATCCAGGGGGCGAGTCAGTACTTC.

DNA of the CDR3: TGTGCCACCAGCAGCGAGAAGGGGGGCAATCAGCCCCAGCATTTT. It translates to CATSSEKGGNQPQHF. The genes are TRBV15 and TRBJ1-5, with D maybe TRBD1 (6 bases). This CDR3 is 15 amino acids long. V gave up 3 bases and J gave up 2 bases, with 11 bases separating them. Germline V gene sequence: CDR1 LNHNV, CDR2 YYDKDF (reference sequence). Drawing the rest from reference TRBV15 and TRBJ1-5, the complete variable domain is DAMVIQNPRYQVTQFGKPVTLSCSQTLNHNVMYWYQQKSSQAPKLLFHYYDKDFNNEADTPDNFQSRRPNTSFCFLDIRSPGLGDTAMYLCATSSEKGGNQPQHFGDGTRLSIL.